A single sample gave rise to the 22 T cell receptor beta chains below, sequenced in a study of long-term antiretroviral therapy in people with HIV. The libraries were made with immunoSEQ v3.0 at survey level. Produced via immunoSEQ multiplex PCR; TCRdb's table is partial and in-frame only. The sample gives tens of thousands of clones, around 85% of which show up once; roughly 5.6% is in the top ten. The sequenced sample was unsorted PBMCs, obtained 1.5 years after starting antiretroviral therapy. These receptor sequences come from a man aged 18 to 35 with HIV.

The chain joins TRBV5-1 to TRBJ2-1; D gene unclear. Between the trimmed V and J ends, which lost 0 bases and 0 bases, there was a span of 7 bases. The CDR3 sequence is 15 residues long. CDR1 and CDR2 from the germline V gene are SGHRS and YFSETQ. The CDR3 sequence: CASSLEASSYNEQFF. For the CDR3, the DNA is TGCGCCAGCAGCTTGGAGGCTAGCTCCTACAATGAGCAGTTCTTC. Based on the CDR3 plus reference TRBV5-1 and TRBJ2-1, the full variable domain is KAGVTQTPRYLIKTRGQQVTLSCSPISGHRSVSWYQQTPGQGLQFLFEYFSETQRNKGNFPGRFSGRQFSNSRSEMNVSTLELGDSALYLCASSLEASSYNEQFFGPGTRLTVL.

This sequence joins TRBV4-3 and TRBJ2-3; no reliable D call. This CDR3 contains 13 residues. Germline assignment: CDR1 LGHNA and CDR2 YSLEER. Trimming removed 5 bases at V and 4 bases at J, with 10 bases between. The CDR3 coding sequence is TGCGCCAGCAGCGCCCGAGGTTCAGATACGCAGTATTTT. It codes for CASSARGSDTQYF.

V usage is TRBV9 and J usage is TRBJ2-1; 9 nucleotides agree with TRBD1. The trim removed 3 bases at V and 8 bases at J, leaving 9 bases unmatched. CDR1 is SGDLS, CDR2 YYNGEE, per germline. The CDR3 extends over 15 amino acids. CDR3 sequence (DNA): TGTGCCAGCAGCGCCCGGGACAGGGATACACATGAGCAGTTCTTC. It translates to CASSARDRDTHEQFF. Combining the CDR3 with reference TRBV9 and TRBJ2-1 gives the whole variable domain DSGVTQTPKHLITATGQRVTLRCSPRSGDLSVYWYQQSLDQGLQFLIQYYNGEERAKGNILERFSAQQFPDLHSELNLSSLELGDSALYFCASSARDRDTHEQFFGPGTRLTVL.

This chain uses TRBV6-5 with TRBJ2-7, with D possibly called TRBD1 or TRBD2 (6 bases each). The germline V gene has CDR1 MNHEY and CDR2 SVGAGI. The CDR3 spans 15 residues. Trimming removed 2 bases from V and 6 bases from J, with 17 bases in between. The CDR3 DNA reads TGTGCCAGCAGTTACGGGATATCGGGGGCGCTCGAGCAGTACTTC. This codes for CASSYGISGALEQYF.

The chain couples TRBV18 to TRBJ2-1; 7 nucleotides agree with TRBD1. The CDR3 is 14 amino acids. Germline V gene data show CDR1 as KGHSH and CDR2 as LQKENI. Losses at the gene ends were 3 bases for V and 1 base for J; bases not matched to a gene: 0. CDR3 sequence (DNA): TGTGCCAGCTCACCGACAGGGTCCTACAATGAGCAGTTCTTC. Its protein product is CASSPTGSYNEQFF.

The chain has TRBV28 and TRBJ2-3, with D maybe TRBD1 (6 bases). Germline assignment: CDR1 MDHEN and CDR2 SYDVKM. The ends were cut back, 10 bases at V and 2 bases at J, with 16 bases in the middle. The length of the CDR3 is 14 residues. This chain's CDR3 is CANSAAGATDTQYF. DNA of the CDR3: TGTGCCAACTCGGCGGCAGGGGCCACAGATACGCAGTATTTT.

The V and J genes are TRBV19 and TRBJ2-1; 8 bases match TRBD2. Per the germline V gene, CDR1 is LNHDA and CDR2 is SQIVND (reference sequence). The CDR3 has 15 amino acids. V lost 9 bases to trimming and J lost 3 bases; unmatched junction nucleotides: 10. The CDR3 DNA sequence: TGTGCCAGCACCTTAAGACTAGCGCTCTACAATGAGCAGTTCTTC. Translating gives CASTLRLALYNEQFF.

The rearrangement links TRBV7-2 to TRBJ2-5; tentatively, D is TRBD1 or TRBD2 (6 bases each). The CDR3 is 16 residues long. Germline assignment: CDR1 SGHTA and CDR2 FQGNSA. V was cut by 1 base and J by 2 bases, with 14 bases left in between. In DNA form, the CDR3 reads TGTGCCAGCAGCTTAGGAGTGGGGGGCGGTCAAGAGACCCAGTACTTC. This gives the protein CASSLGVGGGQETQYF.

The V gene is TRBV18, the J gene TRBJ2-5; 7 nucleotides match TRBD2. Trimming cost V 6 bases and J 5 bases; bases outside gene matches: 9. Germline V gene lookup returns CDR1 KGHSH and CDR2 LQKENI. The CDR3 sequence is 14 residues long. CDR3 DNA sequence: TGTGCCAGCTCCCTAGGCCCAGCGGGGGAGACCCAGTACTTC. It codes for CASSLGPAGETQYF.

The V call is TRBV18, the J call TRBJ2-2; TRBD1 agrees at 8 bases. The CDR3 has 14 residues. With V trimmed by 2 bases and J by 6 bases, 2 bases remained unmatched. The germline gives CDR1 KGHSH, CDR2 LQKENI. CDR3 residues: CASSPKQGAGELFF. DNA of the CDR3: TGTGCCAGCTCACCAAAACAGGGGGCCGGGGAGCTGTTTTTT. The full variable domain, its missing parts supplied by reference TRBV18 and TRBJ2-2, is NAGVMQNPRHLVRRRGQEARLRCSPMKGHSHVYWYRQLPEEGLKFMVYLQKENIIDESGMPKERFSAEFPKEGPSILRIQQVVRGDSAAYFCASSPKQGAGELFFGEGSRLTVL.

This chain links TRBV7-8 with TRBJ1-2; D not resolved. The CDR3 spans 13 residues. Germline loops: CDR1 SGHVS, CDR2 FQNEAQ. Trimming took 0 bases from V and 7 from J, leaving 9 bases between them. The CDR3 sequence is CASSLAQWFGYTF. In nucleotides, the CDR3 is TGTGCCAGCAGCTTAGCGCAGTGGTTTGGCTACACCTTC.

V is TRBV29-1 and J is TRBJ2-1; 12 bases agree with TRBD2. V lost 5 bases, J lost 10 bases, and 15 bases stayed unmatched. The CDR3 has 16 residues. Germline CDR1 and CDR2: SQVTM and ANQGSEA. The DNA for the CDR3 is TGCAGCGTTCGGCCGGTGCCTAGCGGGAGGGCCGGAGAGCAGTTCTTC. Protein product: CSVRPVPSGRAGEQFF.

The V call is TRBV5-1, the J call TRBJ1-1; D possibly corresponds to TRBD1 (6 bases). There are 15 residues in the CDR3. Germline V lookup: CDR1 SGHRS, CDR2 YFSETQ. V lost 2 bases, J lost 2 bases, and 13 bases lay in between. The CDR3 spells CASSLGGVTNTEAFF. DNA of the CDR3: TGCGCCAGCAGCTTAGGGGGGGTTACCAACACTGAAGCTTTCTTT.

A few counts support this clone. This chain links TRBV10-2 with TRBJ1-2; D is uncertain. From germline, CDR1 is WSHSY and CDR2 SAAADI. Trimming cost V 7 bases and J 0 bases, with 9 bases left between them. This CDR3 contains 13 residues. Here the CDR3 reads CASTQTANYGYTF. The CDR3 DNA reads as TGCGCCAGCACCCAGACGGCTAACTATGGCTACACCTTC.

CDR3 in amino acids: CASRPYRGGQPQHF. The CDR3 DNA reads as TGTGCCAGCAGACCCTACAGGGGCGGACAGCCCCAGCATTTT. The rearrangement uses TRBV6-5 and TRBJ1-5; 7 positions agree with TRBD1. This CDR3 has 14 amino acids. Trimming cost V 6 bases and J 7 bases; bases outside gene matches: 9. The germline gives CDR1 MNHEY, CDR2 SVGAGI.

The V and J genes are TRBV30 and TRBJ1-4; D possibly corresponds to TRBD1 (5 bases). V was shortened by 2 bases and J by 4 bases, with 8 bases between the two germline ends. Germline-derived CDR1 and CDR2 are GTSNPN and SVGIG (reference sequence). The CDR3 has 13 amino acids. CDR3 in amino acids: CAWSYRFNEKLFF. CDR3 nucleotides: TGTGCCTGGAGTTACAGGTTTAATGAAAAACTGTTTTTT.

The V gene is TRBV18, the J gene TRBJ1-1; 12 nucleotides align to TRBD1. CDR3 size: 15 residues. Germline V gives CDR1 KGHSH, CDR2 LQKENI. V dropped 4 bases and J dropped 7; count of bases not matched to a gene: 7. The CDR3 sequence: CASSRGQGALVEAFF. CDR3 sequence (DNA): TGTGCCAGCTCACGGGGACAGGGGGCTTTGGTTGAAGCTTTCTTT.

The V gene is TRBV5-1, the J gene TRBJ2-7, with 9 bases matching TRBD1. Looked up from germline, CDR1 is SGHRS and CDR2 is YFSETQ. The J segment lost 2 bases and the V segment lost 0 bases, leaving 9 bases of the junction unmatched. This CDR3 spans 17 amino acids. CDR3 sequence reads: CASSLGSGDRVTYEQYF. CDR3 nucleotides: TGCGCCAGCAGCTTGGGGTCAGGGGACAGGGTGACCTACGAGCAGTACTTC.

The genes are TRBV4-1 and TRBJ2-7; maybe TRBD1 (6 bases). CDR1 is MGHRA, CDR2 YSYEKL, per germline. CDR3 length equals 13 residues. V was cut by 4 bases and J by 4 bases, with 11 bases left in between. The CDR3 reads CASSPSQGYEQYF. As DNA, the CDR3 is TGCGCCAGCAGCCCCTCACAGGGATACGAGCAGTACTTC.

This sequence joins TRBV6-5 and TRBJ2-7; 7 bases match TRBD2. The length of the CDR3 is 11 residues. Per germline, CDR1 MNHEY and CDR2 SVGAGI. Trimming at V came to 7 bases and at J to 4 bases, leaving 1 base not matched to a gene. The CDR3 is CASTGLYEQYF. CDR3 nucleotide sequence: TGTGCCAGCACGGGACTATACGAGCAGTACTTC.

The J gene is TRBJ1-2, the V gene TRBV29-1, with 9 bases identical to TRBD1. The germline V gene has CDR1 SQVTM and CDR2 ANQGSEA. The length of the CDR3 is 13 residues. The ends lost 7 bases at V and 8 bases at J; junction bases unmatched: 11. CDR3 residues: CSASGQGTRGYTF. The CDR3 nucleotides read TGCAGCGCCTCGGGACAGGGAACTCGCGGCTACACCTTC.

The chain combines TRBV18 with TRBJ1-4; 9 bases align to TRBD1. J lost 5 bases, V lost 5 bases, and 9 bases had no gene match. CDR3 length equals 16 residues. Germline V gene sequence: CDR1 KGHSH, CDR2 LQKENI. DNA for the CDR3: TGTGCCAGCTCAGCGGGACAGGGAAGGGGAAATGAAAAACTGTTTTTT. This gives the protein CASSAGQGRGNEKLFF. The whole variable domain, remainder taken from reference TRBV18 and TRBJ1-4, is NAGVMQNPRHLVRRRGQEARLRCSPMKGHSHVYWYRQLPEEGLKFMVYLQKENIIDESGMPKERFSAEFPKEGPSILRIQQVVRGDSAAYFCASSAGQGRGNEKLFFGSGTQLSVL.